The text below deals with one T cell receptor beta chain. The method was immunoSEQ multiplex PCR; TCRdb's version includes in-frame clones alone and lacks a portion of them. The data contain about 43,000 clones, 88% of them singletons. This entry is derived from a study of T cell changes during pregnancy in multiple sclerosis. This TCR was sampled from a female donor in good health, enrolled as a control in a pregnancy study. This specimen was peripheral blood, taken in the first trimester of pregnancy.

As DNA, the CDR3 is TGTGCCAGTAGTATGACTAGCGGGAGGCCAAATGAGCAGTTCTTC. Its protein is CASSMTSGRPNEQFF. The chain joins TRBV19 to TRBJ2-1; TRBD2 agrees at 13 bases. V was pared by 3 bases and J by 7 bases, with 3 bases of the junction left unmatched. The germline gives CDR1 LNHDA, CDR2 SQIVND (reference sequence). The CDR3 runs 15 residues.